This passage covers 29 T cell receptor beta chains from one sample sequenced in a study of blood T cells in healthy people across ages. A sample-barcoded 5' primer and a J-beta primer mix were used in a second PCR of roughly 7 to 11 cycles. TCRdb reprocessed the 5' RACE reads via MiXCR and lists one record per CDR3 protein. The sample shows 500,000 to 600,000 distinct CDR3 sequences, 27% of them seen only once. Sequencing was done on a sample of blood. Receptor source: a woman aged 65 to 85 in good health.

The rearrangement links TRBV5-4 to TRBJ2-1; 8 bases align to TRBD1. CDR3 length equals 15 residues. Unmatched junction bases numbered 10, after V lost 1 base and J lost 10 bases. Germline-derived CDR1 and CDR2 are SGHNT and YYREEE (reference sequence). The CDR3 is CASSLRQGFYQEQFF. The CDR3 DNA follows: TGTGCCAGCAGCTTGAGACAGGGGTTTTACCAGGAGCAGTTCTTC.

This clonotype was seen a handful of times. V usage is TRBV6-1 and J usage is TRBJ2-2, with D possibly matching TRBD1 (6 bases). Germline assignment: CDR1 MNHNS and CDR2 SASEGT. Trimming took 2 bases from V and 5 from J, leaving 12 bases between them. This CDR3 is built from 15 residues. The CDR3 is CASSESTGSTGELFF. In DNA form, the CDR3 reads TGTGCCAGCAGTGAATCTACAGGGTCTACCGGGGAGCTGTTTTTT.

For the CDR3, the DNA is TGCGCCAGCAGCTCGACAGCAAACTATGGCTACACCTTC. Its protein product is CASSSTANYGYTF. The V call is TRBV5-1, the J call TRBJ1-2, with a weak D call TRBD1 (5 bases). Germline V gene sequence: CDR1 SGHRS, CDR2 YFSETQ. The V end lost 3 bases, the J end lost 2 bases, and 8 bases lay between the germline ends. This CDR3 is 13 amino acids long.

The chain employs TRBV19 and TRBJ1-4, with D uncertain. V was pared by 2 bases and J by 8 bases, with 12 bases between. The CDR3 runs 14 residues. CDR1 is LNHDA and CDR2 is SQIVND in the germline V gene (reference sequence). The CDR3: CASSIQAKREKLFF. The CDR3 DNA reads TGTGCCAGTAGTATACAAGCGAAGAGAGAAAAACTGTTTTTT.

This rearrangement joins TRBV29-1 to TRBJ2-2; D remains ambiguous. The CDR3 covers 14 residues. Trimming removed 7 bases at V and 0 bases at J, with 12 bases between. In germline, CDR1 is SQVTM, CDR2 ANQGSEA. The CDR3 reads CSAFRASNTGELFF. Written as DNA, the CDR3 is TGCAGCGCCTTTAGGGCGTCGAACACCGGGGAGCTGTTTTTT.

This clonotype was detected a few times. The rearrangement uses TRBV20-1 and TRBJ2-2; 11 bases agree with TRBD2. The CDR3 length is 17 residues. Germline-derived CDR1 and CDR2 are DFQATT and SNEGSKA (reference sequence). J lost 3 bases, V lost 0 bases, and 6 bases had no gene match. In nucleotides, the CDR3 is TGCAGTGCTAGAGACCCAACTAGCGGGGGACACACCGGGGAGCTGTTTTTT. It specifies CSARDPTSGGHTGELFF.

This clonotype was picked up a small number of times. This chain uses TRBV20-1 with TRBJ2-1; the match to TRBD2 covers 10 bases. Germline V CDR1 and CDR2: DFQATT, SNEGSKA (reference sequence). Trimming at V came to 1 base and at J to 2 bases, leaving 5 bases not matched to a gene. The length of the CDR3 is 16 residues. The DNA of the CDR3 is TGCAGTGCTAGAGGTACTAGCGGGGTCCCCTACAATGAGCAGTTCTTC. Translating gives CSARGTSGVPYNEQFF.

The chain couples TRBV7-2 to TRBJ1-4; 8 bases are shared with TRBD1. The trim removed 3 bases at V and 8 bases at J, leaving 5 bases unmatched. The V gene's germline CDR1 is SGHTA and CDR2 FQGNSA. This CDR3 has 14 residues. CDR3 region: CASSLDRDNEKLFF. The CDR3 DNA is TGTGCCAGCAGCTTGGACAGGGACAACGAAAAACTGTTTTTT.

This clonotype turned up a few times. The chain uses TRBV7-2 and TRBJ1-1; D is unclear. This CDR3 has 13 residues. From germline, CDR1 is SGHTA and CDR2 FQGNSA. V lost 5 bases, J lost 6 bases, and 13 bases lay in between. As DNA, the CDR3 is TGTGCCAGCAGCCCCACATTCTGGGCTGAAGCTTTCTTT. Encoded protein: CASSPTFWAEAFF.

The chain couples TRBV4-2 to TRBJ2-2; 10 bases are a match to TRBD2. The CDR3 is made up of 16 amino acids. Trimming took 2 bases from V and 7 from J; bases not matched to a gene: 7. The germline V gene encodes CDR1 LGHNA and CDR2 YNFKEQ. CDR3 nucleotide sequence: TGTGCCAGCAGCCAAAGAGCGGGGGGGCCAGGCGGGGAGCTGTTTTTT. Translation gives CASSQRAGGPGGELFF.

A few counts support this clonotype. V is TRBV12-5 and J is TRBJ2-5, with 10 bases that match TRBD2. V lost 6 bases and J lost 5; bases outside the gene matches: 15. Germline V lookup: CDR1 LGHNT, CDR2 FRNRAP. There are 17 residues in the CDR3. The CDR3 is CASGEPTLAGEVETQYF. Here the CDR3 DNA reads TGTGCTAGTGGAGAACCCACTCTAGCGGGGGAGGTGGAGACCCAGTACTTC. The full variable domain, rest sourced from reference TRBV12-5 and TRBJ2-5, is DARVTQTPRHKVTEMGQEVTMRCQPILGHNTVFWYRQTMMQGLELLAYFRNRAPLDDSGMPKDRFSAEMPDATLATLKIQPSEPRDSAVYFCASGEPTLAGEVETQYFGPGTRLLVL.

This clonotype was counted only a few times. This chain connects TRBV20-1 to TRBJ1-2; the D is unclear. Trimming shortened V by 4 bases and J by 7 bases, and 10 bases separated the two germline ends. The CDR3 spans 11 residues. The germline CDR1 and CDR2 sequences are DFQATT and SNEGSKA (reference sequence). CDR3 nucleotide sequence: TGCAGTGCTACCCTTCGGGGTGGCTACACCTTC. Protein sequence: CSATLRGGYTF.

This clonotype was picked up a small number of times. This chain joins TRBV3-1 and TRBJ1-1; perhaps TRBD1 as D (5 bases). From germline, CDR1 is LGHDT and CDR2 YNNKEL (reference sequence). V was clipped by 1 base and J by 9 bases, with 12 bases between them. There are 13 residues in the CDR3. CDR3 residues: CASSQGTGEQAFF. In nucleotides, the CDR3 is TGTGCCAGCAGCCAAGGGACGGGGGAACAAGCTTTCTTT.

The chain is built from TRBV6-1 and TRBJ2-1; 11 bases map to TRBD2. After removal of 7 bases from V and 0 bases from J, the junction contained 11 bases not matched to a gene. Germline assignment: CDR1 MNHNS and CDR2 SASEGT. CDR3 length equals 18 residues. The CDR3 bases are TGTGCCAGCACACCAAGGGCTAGCGGGGGGTCCTCCTACAATGAGCAGTTCTTC. Translation: CASTPRASGGSSYNEQFF.

This clonotype was picked up a small number of times. CDR3 in amino acids: CASSYRGRGYEQYF. The CDR3 region has the DNA TGTGCCAGCAGTTACAGGGGGCGCGGCTACGAGCAGTACTTC. The chain has TRBV6-5 and TRBJ2-7; TRBD1 aligns across 7 bases. Trimming took 2 bases from V and 3 from J; bases not matched to a gene: 4. This CDR3 region has 14 residues. The germline CDR1 and CDR2 sequences are MNHEY and SVGAGI.

The chain combines TRBV20-1 with TRBJ2-7, with D perhaps matching TRBD1 (6 bases). The germline V gene has CDR1 DFQATT and CDR2 SNEGSKA (reference sequence). The CDR3 covers 14 residues. V was shortened by 0 bases and J by 3 bases, with 12 bases between the two germline ends. The CDR3 loop reads CSARDRTGNYEQYF. The CDR3 DNA follows: TGCAGTGCTAGAGATCGAACAGGGAACTACGAGCAGTACTTC.

Remarks on this clonotype: At one of its ends the junction is not consistent with the germline gene, which may arise from a read error. This chain links TRBV3-1 with TRBJ2-1; TRBD1 or TRBD2 may be the D gene (5 bases each). Germline assignment: CDR1 LGHDT and CDR2 YNNKEL (reference sequence). The CDR3 has 17 amino acids. The CDR3 region has the DNA TGTGCCAGCGGCCAATTTTTTAGTGGGACCACCCTCAATGAGCAGTTCTTC. It specifies CASGQFFSGTTLNEQFF.

The chain uses TRBV29-1 and TRBJ1-1, with 9 positions matching TRBD1. Per the germline V gene, CDR1 is SQVTM and CDR2 is ANQGSEA. The CDR3 loop spans 13 amino acids. V lost 5 bases to trimming and J lost 5 bases; unmatched junction nucleotides: 6. CDR3 sequence reads: CSVYRGQVTEAFF. The DNA for the CDR3 is TGCAGCGTTTACAGGGGGCAAGTAACTGAAGCTTTCTTT. Filled out from reference TRBV29-1 and TRBJ1-1, the complete variable domain reads SAVISQKPSRDICQRGTSLTIQCQVDSQVTMMFWYRQQPGQSLTLIATANQGSEATYESGFVIDKFPISRPNLTFSTLTVSNMSPEDSSIYLCSVYRGQVTEAFFGQGTRLTVV.

This chain uses TRBV4-3 with TRBJ2-1; D is unresolved. The CDR3 is 16 residues long. V was cut by 0 bases and J by 3 bases, with 12 bases left in between. CDR1 LGHNA and CDR2 YSLEER come from the germline V gene. The CDR3 loop is CASSQDLRNYYNEQFF. The CDR3 coding sequence is TGCGCCAGCAGCCAAGATCTGAGGAATTACTACAATGAGCAGTTCTTC.

This clonotype was detected only a few times. The rearrangement uses TRBV29-1 and TRBJ2-3, with 13 nucleotides matching TRBD2. The CDR3 is 15 residues long. Germline V lookup: CDR1 SQVTM, CDR2 ANQGSEA. V gave up 6 bases and J gave up 1 base; unmatched junction bases: 4. CDR3 nucleotides: TGCAGCGTCCTCGGGACTAGCGGGGGCACAGATACGCAGTATTTT. Translated: CSVLGTSGGTDTQYF.

This rearrangement joins TRBV5-1 to TRBJ2-7; D could derive from TRBD1 or TRBD2 (6 bases each). This CDR3 spans 16 amino acids. V gave up 4 bases and J gave up 7 bases, with 24 bases separating them. The germline V gene encodes CDR1 SGHRS and CDR2 YFSETQ. The CDR3 spells CASSLLTGGGTGEQYF. CDR3 bases: TGCGCCAGCAGCCTATTAACAGGAGGGGGAACGGGTGAGCAGTACTTC.

This clonotype occurred a few times. The chain joins TRBV13 to TRBJ2-7, with 7 nucleotides matching TRBD2. The ends lost 4 bases at V and 1 base at J; junction bases unmatched: 10. CDR3 size: 16 residues. Germline V gene sequence: CDR1 PRHDT, CDR2 FYEKMQ (reference sequence). The chain's CDR3 is CASSSAGRGRSYEQYF. The CDR3 DNA is TGTGCCAGCAGCTCGGCAGGGAGGGGACGTTCCTACGAGCAGTACTTC.

The J gene is TRBJ2-5, the V gene TRBV6-2 or TRBV6-3, with no clear D. The CDR3 contains 15 residues. The germline V gene has CDR1 MNHEY and CDR2 SVGEGT. V lost 7 bases, J lost 4 bases, and 19 bases lay in between. CDR3 region: CASTRRTMYRETQYF. The CDR3 bases are TGTGCCAGCACTCGTCGGACCATGTACCGAGAGACCCAGTACTTC.

V usage is TRBV28 and J usage is TRBJ1-6; D is unclear. Germline CDR1 MDHEN, CDR2 SYDVKM. The CDR3 contains 12 residues. V was clipped by 6 bases and J by 11 bases, with 11 bases between them. The CDR3 here is CASSWAGAPLHF. CDR3 DNA sequence: TGTGCCAGCAGCTGGGCCGGTGCACCCCTCCACTTT.

This clonotype was seen more than once but under ten times. This chain links TRBV5-1 with TRBJ1-4; D may be TRBD1 (5 bases). Germline-derived CDR1 and CDR2 are SGHRS and YFSETQ. V shed 4 bases and J shed 5 bases, with 15 bases lying between them. The CDR3 consists of 15 residues. CDR3 nucleotide sequence: TGCGCCAGCAGCCGATTAGACAGCCGGAATGAAAAACTGTTTTTT. Its translation is CASSRLDSRNEKLFF.

The J gene is TRBJ2-1, the V gene TRBV5-1; D call uncertain. The V gene's germline CDR1 is SGHRS and CDR2 YFSETQ. This CDR3 comprises 14 residues. Trimming took 4 bases from V and 5 from J, leaving 13 bases between them. CDR3 in DNA: TGCGCCAGCAGCGTGGGCAGCGAGGACAATGAGCAGTTCTTC. Protein product: CASSVGSEDNEQFF.

This clonotype was detected only a few times. This chain joins TRBV7-2 and TRBJ2-4; D possibly uses TRBD1 or TRBD2 (5 bases each). The length of the CDR3 is 16 residues. V was shortened by 5 bases and J by 0 bases, with 14 bases between the two germline ends. Germline V gene lookup returns CDR1 SGHTA and CDR2 FQGNSA. CDR3 amino acids: CASSRRGDRAKNIQYF. The DNA of the CDR3 is TGTGCCAGCAGCCGGCGTGGGGACCGAGCCAAAAACATTCAGTACTTC.

The chain uses TRBV7-2 and TRBJ1-1, with 7 positions matching TRBD1. The CDR3 has 15 amino acids. The V segment lost 5 bases and the J segment 6 bases; nucleotides outside the gene matches: 12. Germline V gene sequence: CDR1 SGHTA, CDR2 FQGNSA. Written as DNA, the CDR3 is TGTGCCAGCAGCCTCTCAGGGACAGCCCCCTCTGAAGCTTTCTTT. Translation gives CASSLSGTAPSEAFF.

The gene calls are TRBV29-1 and TRBJ2-1, with D perhaps assigned TRBD1 or TRBD2 (6 bases each). Trimming left V 1 base short and J 0 bases short, with 10 bases between. The CDR3 is made up of 15 amino acids. The V gene's germline CDR1 is SQVTM and CDR2 ANQGSEA. DNA for the CDR3: TGCAGCGTTGAAGGGGGGGCGATCTCCTACAATGAGCAGTTCTTC. Its translation is CSVEGGAISYNEQFF.